The TCR beta chain under discussion was sequenced for a study of cytomegalovirus exposure and HLA in healthy donors. This PCR relied on a set of 60 Vbeta primers and 13 Jbeta primers. The data were produced by immunoSEQ multiplex PCR, yet TCRdb's version contains in-frame clones alone and is incomplete. In the table there are tens of thousands of clones, around 72% of which are singletons. In the case of this clone: Its cognate antigen is unknown.

CDR3 size: 14 residues. V shed 4 bases, J shed 4 bases, and the junction held 4 bases outside the gene matches. Germline loops: CDR1 SGDLS, CDR2 YYNGEE. Each donor's status was that of a healthy bone marrow donor. The donors, nominally healthy at sampling, likely had unrecorded immune exposures. Broader study findings: The study had only CMV serostatus as immune exposure information.

Sequencing was done on a sample of PBMCs. The chain couples TRBV9 to TRBJ2-5; TRBD1 agrees at 10 bases. This sequence was found in a woman aged 35 to 49 in good health and CMV-seropositive. The CDR3 DNA reads TGTGCCAGCAGCCAGGACAGGGGGAGAGAGACCCAGTACTTC. Its protein product is CASSQDRGRETQYF.